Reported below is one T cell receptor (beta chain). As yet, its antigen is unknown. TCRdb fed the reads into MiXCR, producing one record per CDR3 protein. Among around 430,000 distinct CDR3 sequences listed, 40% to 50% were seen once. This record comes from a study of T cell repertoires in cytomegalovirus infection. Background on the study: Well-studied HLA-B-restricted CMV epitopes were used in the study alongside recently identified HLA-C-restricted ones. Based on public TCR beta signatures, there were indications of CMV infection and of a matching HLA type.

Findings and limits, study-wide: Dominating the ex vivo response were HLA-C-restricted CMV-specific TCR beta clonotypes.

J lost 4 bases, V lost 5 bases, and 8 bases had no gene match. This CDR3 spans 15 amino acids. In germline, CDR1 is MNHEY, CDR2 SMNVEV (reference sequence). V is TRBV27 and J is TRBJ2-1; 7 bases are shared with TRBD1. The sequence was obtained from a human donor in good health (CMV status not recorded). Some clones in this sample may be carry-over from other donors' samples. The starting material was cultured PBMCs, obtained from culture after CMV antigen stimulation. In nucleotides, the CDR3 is TGTGCCAGCAGTCAAGGGACAGCAGATTACAATGAGCAGTTCTTC. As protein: CASSQGTADYNEQFF.